This T cell receptor beta chain was sequenced for a study of cytomegalovirus exposure and HLA in healthy donors. Germline V gene data show CDR1 as DFQATT and CDR2 as SNEGSKA (reference sequence). Trimming left V 1 base short and J 4 bases short, with 4 bases between. This CDR3 is built from 11 residues. Comments on this clone: Antigen specificity is unknown.

Findings and limits, study-wide: In a later analysis, at a false discovery rate of 0.05, some 15,000 TCR beta sequences were associated with HLA alleles. Rare TCR sequences dominated, though some public TCRs recurred in many donors.

This PCR relied on a set of 60 Vbeta primers and 13 Jbeta primers. The table came from immunoSEQ multiplex PCR; TCRdb's copy has only in-frame clones and leaves some out. Of some 150,000 clones listed, around 80% are singletons. V and J are TRBV20-1 and TRBJ1-2; D not certain. The source of this sequence is a man aged 35 to 55 in good health and CMV-seronegative. Material: PBMCs. The CDR3 nucleotides read TGCAGTGCTAGAGGCAGCTATGGCTACACCTTC. Amino acids: CSARGSYGYTF.